This T cell receptor beta chain was recovered during a study of graft-versus-host responses after intestinal transplantation. At the level of the study: All recipients were given anti-thymocyte globulin induction, and tacrolimus and steroids were then administered for three to four years. Study observations and caveats: The marrow of recipients harbored GvH clones, and ileum or blood showed some of them first. Early post-transplant HvG declines tracked with peak circulating GvH clone levels. Clonal ratios of graft-versus-host to host-versus-graft in allografts were high for patients exhibiting graft-donor T cell macrochimerism.

Generated by immunoSEQ multiplex PCR, the TCRdb table keeps only in-frame clones and is missing some. The sample lists about 97,000 clones, 75% to 95% occurring once. As to this clone: Its matching antigen is unknown.

V gave up 9 bases and J gave up 7 bases; unmatched junction bases: 9. Germline CDR1 and CDR2: SNHLY and FYNNEI. The CDR3 has 14 residues. This material consisted of PBMCs, taken 453 days after intestinal transplant. The J gene is TRBJ1-6, the V gene TRBV2, with TRBD1 identical over 7 bases. The clonotype originates from a human patient who received an intestinal transplant, so some T cells may come from the graft donor. The CDR3 reads CASEPGGGNSPLHF. In nucleotides, the CDR3 is TGTGCCAGTGAACCAGGGGGTGGCAATTCACCCCTCCACTTT.